Listed below are T cell receptor beta chains from one sample, sequenced in a study of T cells after yellow fever vaccination. MiXCR, run by TCRdb on the 5' RACE reads, gives a single entry per CDR3 protein. The table records approximately 600,000 distinct CDR3 sequences, 9% to 15% of them present only once. Here the sequenced sample was PBMCs, taken on the day of the yellow fever booster vaccination. The receptors come from a man aged 25 to 40 who received the YFV17D yellow fever vaccine. Both conserved end residues are part of each CDR3. The D gene is left open where the match is weak. Rows give clone size only sometimes, using once, few, many, or a class for an expanded clone.

abundance | j_gene | d_gene | v_gene | CDR3nt | CDR3aa
few | TRBJ2-1 | TRBD1 | TRBV5-4 | TGTGCCAGCAGCCTCCCTACAGGGGCGGTTGAGCAGTTCTTC | CASSLPTGAVEQFF
few | TRBJ2-1 | TRBD2 | TRBV20-1 | TGCAGTGCTAGAAGGGGTAGCGGGAGAAAAAATGAGCAGTTCTTC | CSARRGSGRKNEQFF
. | TRBJ2-7 | . | TRBV7-8 | TGTGCCAGCAGCCGGAGGGATCTAGTCGAGCAGTACTTC | CASSRRDLVEQYF
few | TRBJ2-1 | TRBD2 | TRBV5-6 | TGTGCCAGCAGCATTCCTAGCGGGAGGGCCTGGAATGAGCAGTTCTTC | CASSIPSGRAWNEQFF
. | TRBJ2-7 | TRBD1 | TRBV7-6 | TGTGCCAGCAGTTCAACACTCGGGACAGGGGGTTACGAGCAGTACTTC | CASSSTLGTGGYEQYF
few | TRBJ2-2 | . | TRBV7-9 | TGTGCCAGCAGCTCTACAGATAGCCCCACCGGGGAGCTGTTTTTT | CASSSTDSPTGELFF
few | TRBJ1-1 | . | TRBV12-3/TRBV12-4 | TGTGCCAGCTCCTCCGGGGTATGGGATGAAGCTTTCTTT | CASSSGVWDEAFF
. | TRBJ2-2 | . | TRBV24-1 | TGTGCCACCAGTGATCCCCGCGGCTCGAACACCGGGGAGCTGTTTTTT | CATSDPRGSNTGELFF
. | TRBJ1-5 | . | TRBV19 | TGTGCCAGTAGTACCATGAACGGAAATCAGCCCCAGCATTTT | CASSTMNGNQPQHF
. | TRBJ2-7 | . | TRBV2 | TGTGCCAGCAGTGGACCGGGGGCCTACGAGCAGTACTTC | CASSGPGAYEQYF
. | TRBJ2-1 | . | TRBV15 | TGTGCCACCAGCAGGGTTGGGCTACTCAATGAGCAGTTCTTC | CATSRVGLLNEQFF
. | TRBJ1-2 | TRBD1 | TRBV7-9 | TGTGCCAGCAGCCCGAAGGGGGCCGATGGCTACACCTTC | CASSPKGADGYTF
. | TRBJ2-7 | TRBD1 | TRBV27 | TGTGCCAGCAGTTTAAAGGGACAGGGCTCCTACGAGCAGTACTTC | CASSLKGQGSYEQYF
. | TRBJ1-2 | . | TRBV2 | TGTGCCAGCAGTGAGGAAGGGGCCTACACCTTC | CASSEEGAYTF
. | TRBJ2-2 | TRBD2 | TRBV11-2 | TGTGCCAGCAGGGGACTAGCGGGAGTTTGGGGAACCGGGGAGCTGTTTTTT | CASRGLAGVWGTGELFF
. | TRBJ1-6 | . | TRBV6-1 | TGTGCCAGCAGTGAATTGCGGGGACCCCTCCACTTT | CASSELRGPLHF
once | TRBJ2-7 | TRBD1 | TRBV18 | TGTGCCAGCTCACTCGGACAGGGCTCCTACGAGCACTACTTC | CASSLGQGSYEHYF
. | TRBJ1-5 | . | TRBV18 | TGTGCCAGCCCCTTATCTCCGCCCCAGCATTTT | CASPLSPPQHF
few | TRBJ1-2 | . | TRBV29-1 | TGCAGCGTTGAATGGGCAGGGGCCCGGAGCTATGGCTACACCTTC | CSVEWAGARSYGYTF
. | TRBJ2-2 | . | TRBV7-8 | TGTGCCAGCAGCTTAGGGTTTGGTGGACAAGTCTTTCGGGAGCTGTTTTTT | CASSLGFGGQVFRELFF
few | TRBJ1-5 | . | TRBV4-3 | TGCGCCAGCAGCCAAGCGCAGGGGATGGAGCCCCAGCATTTT | CASSQAQGMEPQHF
few | TRBJ2-1 | TRBD2 | TRBV4-2 | TGTGCCAGCAGCCAAGATGCGGAGCGGGATTACAATGAGCAGTTCTTC | CASSQDAERDYNEQFF
. | TRBJ2-1 | . | TRBV6-2/TRBV6-3 | TGTGCCAGCAAATCCCCCGGTGGAAGCAATGAGCAGTTCTTC | CASKSPGGSNEQFF
many | TRBJ2-5 | . | TRBV5-1 | TGCGCCAGCAGCTGGGGCCAAGAGACCCAGTACTTC | CASSWGQETQYF
. | TRBJ2-1 | . | TRBV9 | TGTGCCAGCAGCCAAGCGGAGGGTTTGTTGAATGAGCAGTTCTTC | CASSQAEGLLNEQFF
. | TRBJ2-2 | . | TRBV5-4 | TGTGCCAGCAGCTGGGACATCACCGGGGAGCTGTTTTTT | CASSWDITGELFF
. | TRBJ2-7 | TRBD2 | TRBV9 | TGTGCCAGCAGCGTAGCGGGGGGAGTCTCCTACGAGCAGTACTTC | CASSVAGGVSYEQYF